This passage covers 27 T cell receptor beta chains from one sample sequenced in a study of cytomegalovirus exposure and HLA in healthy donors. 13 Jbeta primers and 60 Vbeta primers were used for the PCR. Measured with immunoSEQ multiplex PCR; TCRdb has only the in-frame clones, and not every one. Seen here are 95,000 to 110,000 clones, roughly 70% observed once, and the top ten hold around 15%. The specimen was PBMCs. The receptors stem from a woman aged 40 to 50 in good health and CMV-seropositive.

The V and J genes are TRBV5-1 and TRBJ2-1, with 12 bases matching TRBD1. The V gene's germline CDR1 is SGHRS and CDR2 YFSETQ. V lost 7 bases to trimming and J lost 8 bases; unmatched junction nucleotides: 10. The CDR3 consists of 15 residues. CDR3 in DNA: TGCGCCAGCGATACCGGGACAGGGGGCAGGGATGAGCAGTTCTTC. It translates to CASDTGTGGRDEQFF. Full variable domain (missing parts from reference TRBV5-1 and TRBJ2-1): KAGVTQTPRYLIKTRGQQVTLSCSPISGHRSVSWYQQTPGQGLQFLFEYFSETQRNKGNFPGRFSGRQFSNSRSEMNVSTLELGDSALYLCASDTGTGGRDEQFFGPGTRLTVL.

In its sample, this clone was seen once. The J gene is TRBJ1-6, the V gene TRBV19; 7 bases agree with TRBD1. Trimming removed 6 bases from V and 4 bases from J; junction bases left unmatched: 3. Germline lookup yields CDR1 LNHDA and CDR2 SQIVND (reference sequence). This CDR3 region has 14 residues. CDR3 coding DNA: TGTGCCAGTAGGGGGGGACAGTATAATTCACCCCTCCACTTT. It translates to CASRGGQYNSPLHF.

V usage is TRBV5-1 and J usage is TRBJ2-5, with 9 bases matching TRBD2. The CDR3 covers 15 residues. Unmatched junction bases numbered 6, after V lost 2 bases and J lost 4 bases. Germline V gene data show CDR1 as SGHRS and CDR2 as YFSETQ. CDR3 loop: CASSLPQTSGETQYF. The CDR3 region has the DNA TGCGCCAGCAGCTTACCCCAGACTAGCGGAGAGACCCAGTACTTC.

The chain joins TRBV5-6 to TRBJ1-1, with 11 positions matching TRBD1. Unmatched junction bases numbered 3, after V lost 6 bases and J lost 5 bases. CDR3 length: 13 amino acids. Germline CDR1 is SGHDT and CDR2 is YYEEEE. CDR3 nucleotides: TGTGCCAGCATCGGACAGGGGGCTACTGAAGCTTTCTTT. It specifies CASIGQGATEAFF.

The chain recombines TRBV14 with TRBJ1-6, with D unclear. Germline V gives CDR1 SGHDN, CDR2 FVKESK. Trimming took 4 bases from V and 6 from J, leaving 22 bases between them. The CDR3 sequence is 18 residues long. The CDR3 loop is CASSLSEVAFGSNSPLHF. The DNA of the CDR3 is TGTGCCAGCAGCCTCTCGGAAGTCGCCTTCGGGAGTAATTCACCCCTCCACTTT.

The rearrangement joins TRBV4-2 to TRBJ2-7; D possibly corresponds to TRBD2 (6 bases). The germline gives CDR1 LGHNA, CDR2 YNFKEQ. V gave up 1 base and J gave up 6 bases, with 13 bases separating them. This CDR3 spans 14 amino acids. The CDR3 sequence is CASSQVADMGEQYF. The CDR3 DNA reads TGTGCCAGCAGCCAAGTAGCGGATATGGGCGAGCAGTACTTC.

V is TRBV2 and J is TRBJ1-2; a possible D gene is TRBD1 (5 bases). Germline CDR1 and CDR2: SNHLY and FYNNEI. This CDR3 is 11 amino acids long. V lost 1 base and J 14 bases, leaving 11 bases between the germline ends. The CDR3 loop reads CASSEGAGLTF. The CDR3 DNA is TGTGCCAGCAGTGAAGGGGCAGGGCTTACCTTC.

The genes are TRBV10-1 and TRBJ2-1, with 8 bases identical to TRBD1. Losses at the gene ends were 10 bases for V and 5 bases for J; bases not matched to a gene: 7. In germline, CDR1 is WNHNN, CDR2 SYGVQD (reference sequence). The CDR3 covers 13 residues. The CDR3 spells CATGTGLNNEQFF. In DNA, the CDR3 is TGCGCCACCGGGACAGGACTTAACAATGAGCAGTTCTTC.

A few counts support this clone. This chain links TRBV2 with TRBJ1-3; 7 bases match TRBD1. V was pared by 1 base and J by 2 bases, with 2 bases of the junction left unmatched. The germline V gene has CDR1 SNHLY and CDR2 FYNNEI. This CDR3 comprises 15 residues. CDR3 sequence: CASSEVGGPGNTIYF. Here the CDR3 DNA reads TGTGCCAGCAGTGAAGTAGGGGGCCCTGGAAACACCATATATTTT.

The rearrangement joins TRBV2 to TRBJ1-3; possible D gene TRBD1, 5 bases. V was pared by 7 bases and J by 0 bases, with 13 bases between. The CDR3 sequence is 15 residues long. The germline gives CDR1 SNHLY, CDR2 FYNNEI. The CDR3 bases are TGTGCCAGCATTGGACATTGGAGCTCTGGAAACACCATATATTTT. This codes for CASIGHWSSGNTIYF.

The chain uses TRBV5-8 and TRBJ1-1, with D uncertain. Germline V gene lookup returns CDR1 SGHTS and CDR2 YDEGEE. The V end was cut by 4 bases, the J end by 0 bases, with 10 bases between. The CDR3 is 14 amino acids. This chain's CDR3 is CASSPGSMNTEAFF. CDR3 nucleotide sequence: TGTGCCAGCAGCCCCGGGAGCATGAACACTGAAGCTTTCTTT.

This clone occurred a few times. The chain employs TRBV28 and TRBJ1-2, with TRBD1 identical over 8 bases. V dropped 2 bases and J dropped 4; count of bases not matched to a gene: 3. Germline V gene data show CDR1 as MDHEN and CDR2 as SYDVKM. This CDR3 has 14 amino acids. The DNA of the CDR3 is TGTGCCAGCAGTTTAAGGACAGGGCTCTATGGCTACACCTTC. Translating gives CASSLRTGLYGYTF.

The CDR3 spells CASSQERGLGTEAFF. DNA for the CDR3: TGCGCCAGCAGCCAAGAGCGGGGTTTGGGGACTGAAGCTTTCTTT. This chain joins TRBV4-3 and TRBJ1-1; no reliable D call. Germline V lookup: CDR1 LGHNA, CDR2 YSLEER. Between the trimmed V and J ends, which lost 0 bases and 5 bases, there was a span of 13 bases. The CDR3 sequence is 15 residues long.

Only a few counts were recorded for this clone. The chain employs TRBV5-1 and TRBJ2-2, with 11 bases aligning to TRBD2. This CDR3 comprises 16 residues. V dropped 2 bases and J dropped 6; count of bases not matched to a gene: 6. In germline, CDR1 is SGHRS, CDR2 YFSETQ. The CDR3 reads CASSFSGGAEAGELFF. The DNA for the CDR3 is TGCGCCAGCAGCTTTAGCGGGGGGGCCGAGGCCGGGGAGCTGTTTTTT.

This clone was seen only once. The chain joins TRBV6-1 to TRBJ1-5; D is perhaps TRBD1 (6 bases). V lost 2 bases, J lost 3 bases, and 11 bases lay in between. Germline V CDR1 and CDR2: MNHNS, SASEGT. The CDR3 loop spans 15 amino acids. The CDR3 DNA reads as TGTGCCAGCAGTGAACTACGGACAGTCAATCAGCCCCAGCATTTT. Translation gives CASSELRTVNQPQHF.

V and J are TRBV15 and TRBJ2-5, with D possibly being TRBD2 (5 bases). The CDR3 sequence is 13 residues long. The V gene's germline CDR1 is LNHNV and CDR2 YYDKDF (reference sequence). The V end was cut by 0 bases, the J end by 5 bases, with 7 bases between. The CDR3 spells CATSRDSEETQYF. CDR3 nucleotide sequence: TGTGCCACCAGCAGAGATAGCGAGGAGACCCAGTACTTC.

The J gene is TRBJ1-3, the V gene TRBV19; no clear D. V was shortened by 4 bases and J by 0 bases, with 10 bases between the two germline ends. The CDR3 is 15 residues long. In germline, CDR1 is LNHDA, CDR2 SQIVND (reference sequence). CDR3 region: CASSSLADSGNTIYF. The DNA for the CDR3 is TGTGCCAGTAGTAGCTTAGCAGACTCTGGAAACACCATATATTTT.

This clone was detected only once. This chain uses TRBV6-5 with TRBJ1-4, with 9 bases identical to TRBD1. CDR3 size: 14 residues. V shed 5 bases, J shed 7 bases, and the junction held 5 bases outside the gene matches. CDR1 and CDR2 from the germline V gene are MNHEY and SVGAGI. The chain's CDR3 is CASSLGTGTEKLFF. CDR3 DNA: TGTGCCAGCAGTCTCGGGACAGGGACTGAAAAACTGTTTTTT.

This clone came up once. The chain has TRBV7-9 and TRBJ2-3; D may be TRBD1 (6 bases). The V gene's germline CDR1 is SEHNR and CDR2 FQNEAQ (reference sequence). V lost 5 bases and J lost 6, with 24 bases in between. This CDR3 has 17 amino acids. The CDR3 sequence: CASSPGSRGSSLDTQYF. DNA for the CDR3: TGTGCCAGCAGCCCTGGATCGAGGGGGTCAAGTCTGGATACGCAGTATTTT.

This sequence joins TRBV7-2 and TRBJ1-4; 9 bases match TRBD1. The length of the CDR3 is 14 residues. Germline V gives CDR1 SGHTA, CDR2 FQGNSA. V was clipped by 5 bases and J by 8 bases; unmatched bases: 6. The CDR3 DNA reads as TGTGCCAGCAGCGCCGGGACAGGGTTAGAAAAACTGTTTTTT. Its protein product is CASSAGTGLEKLFF.

The CDR3 spells CASYTGAEAFF. Written as DNA, the CDR3 is TGTGCCAGTTATACAGGGGCTGAAGCTTTCTTT. The chain carries TRBV2 and TRBJ1-1; 7 bases fit TRBD1. The CDR3 has 11 amino acids. The ends lost 9 bases at V and 6 bases at J; junction bases unmatched: 4. CDR1 is SNHLY and CDR2 is FYNNEI in the germline V gene.

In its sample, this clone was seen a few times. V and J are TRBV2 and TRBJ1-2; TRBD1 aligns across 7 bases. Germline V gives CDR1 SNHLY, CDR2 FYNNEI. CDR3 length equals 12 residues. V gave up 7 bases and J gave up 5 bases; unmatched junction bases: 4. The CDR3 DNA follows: TGTGCCAGCATGAAACAGGGGTATGGCTACACCTTC. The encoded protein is CASMKQGYGYTF.

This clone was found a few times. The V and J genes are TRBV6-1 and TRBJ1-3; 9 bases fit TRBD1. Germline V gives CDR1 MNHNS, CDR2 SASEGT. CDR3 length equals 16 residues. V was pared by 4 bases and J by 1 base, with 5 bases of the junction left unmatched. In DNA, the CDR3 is TGTGCCAGCAGTGGGCCCGGGACAGGGTCTGGAAACACCATATATTTT. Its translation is CASSGPGTGSGNTIYF.

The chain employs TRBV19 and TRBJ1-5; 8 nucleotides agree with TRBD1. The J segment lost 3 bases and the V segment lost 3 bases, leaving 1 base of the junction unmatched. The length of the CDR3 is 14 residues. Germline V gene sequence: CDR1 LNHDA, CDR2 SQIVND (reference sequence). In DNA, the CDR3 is TGTGCCAGTAGTATTCAGGGGGCCAATCAGCCCCAGCATTTT. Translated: CASSIQGANQPQHF.

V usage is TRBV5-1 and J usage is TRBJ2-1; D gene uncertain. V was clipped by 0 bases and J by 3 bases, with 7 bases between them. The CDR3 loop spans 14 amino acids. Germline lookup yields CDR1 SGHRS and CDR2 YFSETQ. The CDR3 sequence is CASSLGQFYNEQFF. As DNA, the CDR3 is TGCGCCAGCAGCTTGGGTCAGTTCTACAATGAGCAGTTCTTC.

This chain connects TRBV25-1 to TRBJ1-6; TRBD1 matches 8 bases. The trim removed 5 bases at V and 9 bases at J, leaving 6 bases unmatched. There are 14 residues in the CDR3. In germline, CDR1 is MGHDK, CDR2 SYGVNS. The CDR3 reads CASSLIQGGSPLHF. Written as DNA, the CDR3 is TGTGCCAGCAGTCTGATACAGGGGGGTTCACCCCTCCACTTT.

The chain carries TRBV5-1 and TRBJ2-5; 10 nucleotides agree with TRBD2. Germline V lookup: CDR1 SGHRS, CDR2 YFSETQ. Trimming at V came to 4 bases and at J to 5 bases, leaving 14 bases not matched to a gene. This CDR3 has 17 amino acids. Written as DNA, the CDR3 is TGCGCCAGCAGCCCCGGCGGGAGCGGGGGGGCGGAGGAGACCCAGTACTTC. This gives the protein CASSPGGSGGAEETQYF.